This T cell receptor beta chain was observed in a study of T-cell reconstitution after alpha-beta-depleted transplantation in children. CDR3 length: 14 residues. CDR1 is LNHNV and CDR2 is YYDKDF in the germline V gene (reference sequence). Trimming removed 0 bases from V and 1 base from J, with 6 bases in between. Comment on this clonotype: Its antigen is unknown.

Study-level points and caveats: Reportedly, only several hundred clones from non-depleted graft cells drove alpha-beta T-cell counts at about two months. Newly produced T cells mostly provided counts and TCRbeta diversity after one year, as hyperexpanded clones declined.

Construction of the TCRbeta library involved unique molecular identifiers. TCRdb passed the PCR reads through MiXCR, listing each CDR3 protein once. The sample lists approximately 800,000 distinct CDR3 sequences, approximately 15% occurring once. The sequenced sample was PBMCs, mostly from graft donor cells, obtained 360 days after TCRalphabeta/CD19-depleted stem cell transplant. The V call is TRBV15, the J call TRBJ1-1; D is unresolved. The sequence came from a male patient under 18 who had a stem cell transplant for acute lymphoblastic leukemia, so the T cells may come from the graft donor. CDR3 DNA: TGTGCCACCAGCAGAGATCGCCAGAACACTGAAGCTTTCTTT. Amino acids: CATSRDRQNTEAFF.